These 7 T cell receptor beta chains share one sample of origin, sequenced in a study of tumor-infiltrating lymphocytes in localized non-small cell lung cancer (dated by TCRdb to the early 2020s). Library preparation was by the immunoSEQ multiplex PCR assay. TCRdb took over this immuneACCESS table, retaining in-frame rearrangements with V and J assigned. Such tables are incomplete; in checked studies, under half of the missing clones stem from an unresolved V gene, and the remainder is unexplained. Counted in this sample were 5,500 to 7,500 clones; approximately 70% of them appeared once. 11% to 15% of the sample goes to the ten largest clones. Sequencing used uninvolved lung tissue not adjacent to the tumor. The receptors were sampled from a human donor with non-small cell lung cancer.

This chain's CDR3 is CASSSRTPMNTEAFF. In DNA form, the CDR3 reads TGTGCCAGCAGTTCCCGGACTCCCATGAACACTGAAGCTTTCTTT. The V call is TRBV27, the J call TRBJ1-1; D remains unclear. The germline V and J ends were trimmed by 4 bases and 0 bases, with 12 bases remaining between them. The CDR3 covers 15 residues. Germline V gene sequence: CDR1 MNHEY, CDR2 SMNVEV (reference sequence).

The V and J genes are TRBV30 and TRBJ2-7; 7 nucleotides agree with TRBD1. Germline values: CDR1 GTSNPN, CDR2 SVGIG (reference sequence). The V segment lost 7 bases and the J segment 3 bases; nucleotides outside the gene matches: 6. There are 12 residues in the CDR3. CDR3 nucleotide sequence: TGTGCCTTACAGACAGGGAGCTACGAGCAGTACTTC. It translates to CALQTGSYEQYF.

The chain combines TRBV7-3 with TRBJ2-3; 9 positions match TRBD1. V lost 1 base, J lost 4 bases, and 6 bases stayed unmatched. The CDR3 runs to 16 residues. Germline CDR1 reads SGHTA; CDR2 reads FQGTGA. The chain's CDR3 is CASSLNGQGIADTQYF. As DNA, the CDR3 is TGTGCCAGCAGCTTAAATGGACAGGGGATAGCAGATACGCAGTATTTT.

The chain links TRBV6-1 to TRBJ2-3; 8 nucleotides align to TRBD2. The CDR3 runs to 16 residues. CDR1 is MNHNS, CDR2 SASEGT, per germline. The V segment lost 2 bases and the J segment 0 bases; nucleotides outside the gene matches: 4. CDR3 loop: CASSEQSSGSTDTQYF. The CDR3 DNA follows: TGTGCCAGCAGTGAACAATCTAGCGGGAGCACAGATACGCAGTATTTT.

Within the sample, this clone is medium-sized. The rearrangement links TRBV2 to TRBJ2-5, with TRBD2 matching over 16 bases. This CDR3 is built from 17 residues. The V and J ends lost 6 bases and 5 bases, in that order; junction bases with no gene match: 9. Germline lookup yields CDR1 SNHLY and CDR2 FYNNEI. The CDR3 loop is CASSGGTSGRAWETQYF. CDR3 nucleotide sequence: TGTGCCAGCAGCGGCGGGACTAGCGGGAGGGCCTGGGAGACCCAGTACTTC.

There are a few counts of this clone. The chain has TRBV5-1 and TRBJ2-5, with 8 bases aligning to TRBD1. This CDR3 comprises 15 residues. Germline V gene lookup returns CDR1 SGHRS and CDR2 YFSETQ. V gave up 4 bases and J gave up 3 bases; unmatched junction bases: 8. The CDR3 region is CASSQLPTGEETQYF. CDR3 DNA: TGCGCCAGCAGCCAACTCCCGACAGGGGAAGAGACCCAGTACTTC. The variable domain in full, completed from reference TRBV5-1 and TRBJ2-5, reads KAGVTQTPRYLIKTRGQQVTLSCSPISGHRSVSWYQQTPGQGLQFLFEYFSETQRNKGNFPGRFSGRQFSNSRSEMNVSTLELGDSALYLCASSQLPTGEETQYFGPGTRLLVL.

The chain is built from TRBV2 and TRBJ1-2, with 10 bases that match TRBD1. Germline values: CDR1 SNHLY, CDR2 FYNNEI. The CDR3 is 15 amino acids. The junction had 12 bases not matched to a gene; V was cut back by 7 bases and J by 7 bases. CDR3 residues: CASKPDRGLSIGYTF. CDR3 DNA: TGTGCCAGCAAGCCCGACAGGGGGCTGAGTATTGGCTACACCTTC.